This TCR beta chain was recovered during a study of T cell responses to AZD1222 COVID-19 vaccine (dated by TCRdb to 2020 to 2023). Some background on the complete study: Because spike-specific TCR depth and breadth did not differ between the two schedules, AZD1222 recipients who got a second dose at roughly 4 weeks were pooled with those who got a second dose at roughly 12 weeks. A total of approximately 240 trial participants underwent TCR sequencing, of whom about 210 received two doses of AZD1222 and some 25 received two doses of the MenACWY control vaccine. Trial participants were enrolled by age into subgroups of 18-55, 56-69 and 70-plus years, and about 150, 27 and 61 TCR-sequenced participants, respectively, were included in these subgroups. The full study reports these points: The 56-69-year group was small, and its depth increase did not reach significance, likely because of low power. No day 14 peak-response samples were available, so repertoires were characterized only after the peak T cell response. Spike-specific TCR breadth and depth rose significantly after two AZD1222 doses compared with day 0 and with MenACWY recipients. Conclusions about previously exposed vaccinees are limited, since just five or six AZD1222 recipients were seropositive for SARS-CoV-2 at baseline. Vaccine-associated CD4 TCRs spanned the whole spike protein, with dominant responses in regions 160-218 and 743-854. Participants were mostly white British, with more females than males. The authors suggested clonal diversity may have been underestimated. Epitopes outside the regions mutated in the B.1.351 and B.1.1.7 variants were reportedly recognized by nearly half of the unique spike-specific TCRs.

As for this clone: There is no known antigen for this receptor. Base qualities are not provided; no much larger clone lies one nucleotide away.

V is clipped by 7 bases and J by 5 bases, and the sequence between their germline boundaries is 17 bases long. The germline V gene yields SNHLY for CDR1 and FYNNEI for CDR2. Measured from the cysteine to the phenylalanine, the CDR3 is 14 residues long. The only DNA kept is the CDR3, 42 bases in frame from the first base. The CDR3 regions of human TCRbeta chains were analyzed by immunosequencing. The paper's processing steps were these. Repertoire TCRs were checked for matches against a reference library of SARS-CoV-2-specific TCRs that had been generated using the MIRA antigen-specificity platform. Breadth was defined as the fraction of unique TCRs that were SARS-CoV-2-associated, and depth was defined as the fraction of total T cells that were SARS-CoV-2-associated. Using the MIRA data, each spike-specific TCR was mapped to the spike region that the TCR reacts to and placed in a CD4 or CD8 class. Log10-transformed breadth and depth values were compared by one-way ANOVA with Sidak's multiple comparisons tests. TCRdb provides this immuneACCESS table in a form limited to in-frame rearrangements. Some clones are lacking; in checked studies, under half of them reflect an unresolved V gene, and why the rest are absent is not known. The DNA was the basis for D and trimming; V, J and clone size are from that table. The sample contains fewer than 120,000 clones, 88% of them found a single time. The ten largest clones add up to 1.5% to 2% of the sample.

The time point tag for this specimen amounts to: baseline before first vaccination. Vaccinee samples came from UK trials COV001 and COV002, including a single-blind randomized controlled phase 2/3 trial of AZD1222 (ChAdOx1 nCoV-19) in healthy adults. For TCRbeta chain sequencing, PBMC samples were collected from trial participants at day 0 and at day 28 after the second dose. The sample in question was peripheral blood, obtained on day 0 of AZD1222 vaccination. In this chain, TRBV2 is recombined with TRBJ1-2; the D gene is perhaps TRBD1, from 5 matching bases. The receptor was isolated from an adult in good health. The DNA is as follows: TGTGCCAGCACTGTGGGGGAGTTTAGTTATGGCTACACCTTC. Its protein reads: CASTVGEFSYGYTF.